The 32 T cell receptor beta chains presented below share a single source sample, sequenced in a study of identifying expanded T cells in peripheral blood. TCRdb's copy holds only in-frame clones and misses some; the assay was immunoSEQ multiplex PCR. The sample includes 90,000 to 120,000 clones, around 89% of them seen just once. The material sequenced was blood. All receptors derive from a person between 18 and 75 years old in good health.

The chain carries TRBV7-2 and TRBJ2-7; 10 bases are a match to TRBD2. The trim removed 1 base at V and 7 bases at J, leaving 1 base unmatched. The germline V gene has CDR1 SGHTA and CDR2 FQGNSA. CDR3 size: 13 residues. The CDR3 sequence: CASSLELAGEQYF. The CDR3 nucleotides are TGTGCCAGCAGCTTAGAACTAGCGGGGGAGCAGTACTTC.

This chain joins TRBV7-9 and TRBJ2-5; 15 positions match TRBD2. Germline V lookup: CDR1 SEHNR, CDR2 FQNEAQ (reference sequence). Unmatched junction bases numbered 2, after V lost 4 bases and J lost 2 bases. CDR3 length: 16 amino acids. This CDR3 is CASSSGTSGRQETQYF. Here the CDR3 DNA reads TGTGCCAGCAGCTCCGGGACTAGCGGGAGGCAAGAGACCCAGTACTTC.

V usage is TRBV5-1 and J usage is TRBJ2-2; D call uncertain. V was trimmed by 4 bases and J by 2 bases, leaving 15 bases between them. The CDR3 loop spans 16 amino acids. Germline V CDR1 and CDR2: SGHRS, YFSETQ. CDR3 sequence reads: CASSPMKAGNTGELFF. DNA for the CDR3: TGCGCCAGCAGCCCCATGAAAGCTGGTAACACCGGGGAGCTGTTTTTT.

The chain links TRBV6-5 to TRBJ2-7; D gene ambiguous. The CDR3 contains 12 residues. The germline CDR1 and CDR2 sequences are MNHEY and SVGAGI. Trimming removed 7 bases from V and 2 bases from J, with 9 bases in between. The CDR3 protein is CASTLAPYEQYF. The CDR3 nucleotides are TGTGCCAGCACCCTTGCCCCCTACGAGCAGTACTTC.

The chain combines TRBV11-3 with TRBJ2-4; D possibly corresponds to TRBD1 (5 bases). This CDR3 is 16 amino acids long. Per germline, CDR1 SGHNT and CDR2 YENEEA. Between the trimmed V and J ends, which lost 1 base and 1 base, there was a span of 11 bases. The CDR3 sequence is CASSLGGSGAKNIQYF. The CDR3 DNA reads TGTGCCAGCAGCTTAGGGGGCTCAGGGGCCAAAAACATTCAGTACTTC.

V is TRBV11-2 and J is TRBJ2-1; 9 bases are a match to TRBD2. The V and J ends lost 5 bases and 2 bases, in that order; junction bases with no gene match: 4. Germline CDR1 SGHAT, CDR2 FQNNGV. The CDR3 has 15 residues. CDR3 coding DNA: TGTGCCAGCAGCGGTAGCGGGGGCACCTACAATGAGCAGTTCTTC. Protein product: CASSGSGGTYNEQFF.

The rearrangement links TRBV6-5 to TRBJ1-2; 8 bases match TRBD1. This CDR3 comprises 15 residues. J was trimmed by 5 bases and V by 6 bases; bases with no gene match: 11. CDR1 is MNHEY and CDR2 is SVGAGI in the germline V gene. Here the CDR3 DNA reads TGTGCCAGCAGCTTTACAGGGGGAGCTCGTTATGGCTACACCTTC. It yields the protein CASSFTGGARYGYTF.

This chain links TRBV7-2 with TRBJ2-2; the D is unclear. The germline V gene has CDR1 SGHTA and CDR2 FQGNSA. This CDR3 has 15 residues. V lost 5 bases and J lost 2, with 12 bases in between. CDR3 sequence (DNA): TGTGCCAGCAGCCCTAATGGACCAAACACCGGGGAGCTGTTTTTT. Its protein is CASSPNGPNTGELFF.

The genes are TRBV7-2 and TRBJ2-5; no clear D gene. The CDR3 consists of 13 residues. Germline V CDR1 and CDR2: SGHTA, FQGNSA. Deletions cut 5 bases from V and 7 bases from J, with 14 bases between. CDR3 bases: TGTGCCAGCAGCCCCCGGGTCCCGGGGACCCAGTACTTC. This sequence encodes CASSPRVPGTQYF.

The chain joins TRBV19 to TRBJ2-1, with 12 bases lining up with TRBD1. The CDR3 sequence is 14 residues long. V shed 3 bases and J 6 bases; nucleotides not matched to a gene: 0. The V gene's germline CDR1 is LNHDA and CDR2 SQIVND (reference sequence). The CDR3 protein is CASSMGQGANEQFF. The CDR3 DNA follows: TGTGCCAGTAGTATGGGACAGGGGGCCAATGAGCAGTTCTTC.

This sequence joins TRBV4-1 and TRBJ2-3; 10 bases agree with TRBD1. CDR3 length: 17 residues. Germline V lookup: CDR1 MGHRA, CDR2 YSYEKL. The J segment lost 5 bases and the V segment lost 0 bases, leaving 8 bases of the junction unmatched. The CDR3 nucleotides are TGCGCCAGCAGCCAAGAAGCCGAGACAGGGGGCTTAGATACGCAGTATTTT. Translation: CASSQEAETGGLDTQYF.

The chain employs TRBV5-6 and TRBJ2-7; 8 nucleotides align to TRBD1. This CDR3 is 14 amino acids long. Germline V gene data show CDR1 as SGHDT and CDR2 as YYEEEE. Losses at the gene ends were 5 bases for V and 5 bases for J; bases not matched to a gene: 9. CDR3 protein: CASSSPTGVHEQYF. In DNA form, the CDR3 reads TGTGCCAGCAGTTCCCCGACAGGGGTCCACGAGCAGTACTTC.

This chain joins TRBV6-4 and TRBJ2-3, with 8 bases lining up with TRBD2. The V gene end was trimmed by 2 bases and the J gene end by 1 base; junction bases not matched to a gene: 5. CDR3 length: 16 amino acids. CDR1 and CDR2 from the germline V gene are MRHNA and SNTAGT. Here the CDR3 reads CASSDVDGGGTDTQYF. The CDR3 nucleotides read TGTGCCAGCAGTGACGTGGACGGGGGGGGCACAGATACGCAGTATTTT.

The J gene is TRBJ2-1, the V gene TRBV27; D is unclear. The CDR3 totals 15 residues. Germline CDR1 MNHEY, CDR2 SMNVEV (reference sequence). The germline V and J ends were trimmed by 6 bases and 0 bases, with 12 bases remaining between them. DNA of the CDR3: TGTGCCAGCAGACGGATGATGAGCTCCTACAATGAGCAGTTCTTC. This sequence encodes CASRRMMSSYNEQFF.

J is TRBJ1-6 and V is TRBV12-2; the table's D gene call, TRBD1, was not cross checked with the DNA. TRBV12-2 corresponds to a pseudogene. CDR3 length: 20 residues. The CDR3, as DNA: TGTGCAAGTCGCTTACATAATTCTAGACAGGGTTACAACATAAATTCACCCCTCCACTTT. It yields the protein CASRLHNSRQGYNINSPLHF.

This sequence joins TRBV28 and TRBJ2-3, with a possible D match to TRBD1 (6 bases). The CDR3 consists of 15 residues. V lost 3 bases and J 5 bases, leaving 15 bases between the germline ends. Germline CDR1 MDHEN, CDR2 SYDVKM. Here the CDR3 DNA reads TGTGCCAGCAGTTTTGGGGGCGCCGTTGGAGATACGCAGTATTTT. Protein sequence: CASSFGGAVGDTQYF. The whole variable domain, filled in from reference TRBV28 and TRBJ2-3, reads DVKVTQSSRYLVKRTGEKVFLECVQDMDHENMFWYRQDPGLGLRLIYFSYDVKMKEKGDIPEGYSVSREKKERFSLILESASTNQTSMYLCASSFGGAVGDTQYFGPGTRLTVL.

The gene calls are TRBV4-2 and TRBJ2-2, with D possibly matching TRBD2 (6 bases). Per germline, CDR1 LGHNA and CDR2 YNFKEQ. There are 14 residues in the CDR3. The V gene lost 7 bases and the J gene lost 2 bases, with 11 bases spanning the gap. CDR3 DNA: TGTGCCAGCACCTGGGACTCCAACACCGGGGAGCTGTTTTTT. Translated: CASTWDSNTGELFF.

V usage is TRBV5-3 and J usage is TRBJ2-3; D uncertain. TRBV5-3 belongs to the ORF category, with a function that is uncertain. Trimming pared 4 bases from V and 4 bases from J, leaving 28 bases between. The CDR3 is 19 amino acids. The CDR3 DNA is TGTGCCAGAAGCCTCCTCAGGCGGCTCCAACACGGCTTCGCAGATACGCAGTATTTT. Translated: CARSLLRRLQHGFADTQYF.

This clone came up a few times. The V gene is TRBV19, the J gene TRBJ1-5, with a weak D call TRBD1 (5 bases). The CDR3 contains 15 residues. Trimming pared 7 bases from V and 3 bases from J, leaving 16 bases between. CDR1 is LNHDA and CDR2 is SQIVND in the germline V gene (reference sequence). The CDR3 loop reads CASKEWGGDNQPQHF. The CDR3 DNA follows: TGTGCCAGTAAGGAGTGGGGAGGGGACAATCAGCCCCAGCATTTT.

The genes are TRBV6-5 and TRBJ1-1, with D maybe TRBD1 (5 bases). Germline-derived CDR1 and CDR2 are MNHEY and SVGAGI. Trimming removed 6 bases at V and 1 base at J, with 15 bases between. The CDR3 is 15 amino acids. CDR3 sequence reads: CASSLPGRANTEAFF. For the CDR3, the DNA is TGTGCCAGCAGCCTCCCGGGACGGGCGAACACTGAAGCTTTCTTT.

Only one count was recorded for this clone. This chain uses TRBV6-5 with TRBJ2-7; no reliable D call. Trimming shortened V by 5 bases and J by 3 bases, and 14 bases separated the two germline ends. The germline V gene encodes CDR1 MNHEY and CDR2 SVGAGI. The CDR3 extends over 14 amino acids. CDR3 sequence reads: CASSRDSLGYEQYF. CDR3 nucleotides: TGTGCCAGCAGTCGAGACTCCCTGGGCTACGAGCAGTACTTC.

The chain recombines TRBV9 with TRBJ1-6, with D possibly TRBD1 on 5 matching bases. This CDR3 is built from 15 residues. Per germline, CDR1 SGDLS and CDR2 YYNGEE. V lost 6 bases, J lost 0 bases, and 10 bases lay in between. This CDR3 is CASTEGSSYNSPLHF. CDR3 DNA sequence: TGTGCCAGCACCGAGGGGAGCTCCTATAATTCACCCCTCCACTTT. The entire variable domain, with the rest obtained from reference TRBV9 and TRBJ1-6, is as follows: DSGVTQTPKHLITATGQRVTLRCSPRSGDLSVYWYQQSLDQGLQFLIQYYNGEERAKGNILERFSAQQFPDLHSELNLSSLELGDSALYFCASTEGSSYNSPLHFGNGTRLTVT.

The chain is built from TRBV4-3 and TRBJ2-1, with D maybe TRBD1 (6 bases). The CDR3 consists of 18 residues. V was cut by 0 bases and J by 2 bases, with 17 bases left in between. CDR1 is LGHNA and CDR2 is YSLEER in the germline V gene. CDR3 coding DNA: TGCGCCAGCAGCCAAGACCTACGGGGCAGGGGACCCTACAATGAGCAGTTCTTC. Protein product: CASSQDLRGRGPYNEQFF.

The CDR3 DNA reads TGTGCCAGCAGCTTAGGCTGGGGGGCCGGGACAGGGGGCTTTGAGCAGTTCTTC. This encodes CASSLGWGAGTGGFEQFF. The V call is TRBV13, the J call TRBJ2-1; 12 bases agree with TRBD1. Germline V CDR1 and CDR2: PRHDT, FYEKMQ (reference sequence). J gave up 9 bases and V 0 bases, and 12 bases lay outside the gene matches. The CDR3 is made up of 18 amino acids.

This clone turned up a few times. V and J are TRBV2 and TRBJ1-1; no clear D. From germline, CDR1 is SNHLY and CDR2 FYNNEI. The CDR3 spans 13 residues. Trimming left V 4 bases short and J 0 bases short, with 6 bases between. CDR3 nucleotide sequence: TGTGCCAGCAGTGCGGAGGTGAACACTGAAGCTTTCTTT. Its protein product is CASSAEVNTEAFF.

With respect to this clone: Other DNA sequences from this sample encode an identical CDR3 as well. The chain has TRBV28 and TRBJ1-5; TRBD1 aligns across 7 bases. The CDR3 is 14 amino acids. J gave up 1 base and V 5 bases, and 2 bases lay outside the gene matches. Germline V gene sequence: CDR1 MDHEN, CDR2 SYDVKM. In DNA, the CDR3 is TGTGCCAGCAGTCAGGGGGGCAGCAATCAGCCCCAGCATTTT. Its protein product is CASSQGGSNQPQHF.

CDR3 amino acids: CASSMYGTGGFRAPGNEQFF. DNA for the CDR3: TGTGCCAGTAGTATGTATGGGACAGGGGGGTTCAGGGCCCCAGGGAATGAGCAGTTCTTC. V and J are TRBV19 and TRBJ2-1, with 11 nucleotides matching TRBD1. CDR1 is LNHDA and CDR2 is SQIVND in the germline V gene (reference sequence). CDR3 length: 20 amino acids. V lost 3 bases to trimming and J lost 7 bases; unmatched junction nucleotides: 20.

The chain links TRBV6-5 to TRBJ2-7; 8 nucleotides line up with TRBD1. The CDR3 runs to 14 residues. The junction had 6 bases not matched to a gene; V was cut back by 5 bases and J by 3 bases. The germline gives CDR1 MNHEY, CDR2 SVGAGI. The CDR3 sequence: CASSRGTGGYEQYF. In DNA, the CDR3 is TGTGCCAGCAGTAGGGGAACAGGGGGCTACGAGCAGTACTTC.

The chain combines TRBV27 with TRBJ2-1; 8 bases are shared with TRBD1. The germline V gene encodes CDR1 MNHEY and CDR2 SMNVEV (reference sequence). The CDR3 has 14 residues. The trim removed 5 bases at V and 2 bases at J, leaving 2 bases unmatched. The CDR3 DNA follows: TGTGCCAGCAGTCGGACAGGGCCCTACAATGAGCAGTTCTTC. It codes for CASSRTGPYNEQFF.

The chain couples TRBV19 to TRBJ2-7, with TRBD2 identical over 8 bases. CDR1 and CDR2 (germline): LNHDA, SQIVND (reference sequence). The J segment lost 6 bases and the V segment lost 3 bases, leaving 4 bases of the junction unmatched. The length of the CDR3 is 13 residues. For the CDR3, the DNA is TGTGCCAGTAGTATTTCGGGAGGGCTCGAGCAGTACTTC. This gives the protein CASSISGGLEQYF.

The chain links TRBV5-4 to TRBJ1-5; no clear D gene. The CDR3 runs to 16 residues. V lost 2 bases and J lost 8, with 20 bases in between. Germline lookup yields CDR1 SGHNT and CDR2 YYREEE (reference sequence). Written as DNA, the CDR3 is TGTGCCAGCAGCTTCCGTCCTTTGACGTCGGGGAAGCCCCAGCATTTT. It specifies CASSFRPLTSGKPQHF. The full variable domain, its missing parts supplied by reference TRBV5-4 and TRBJ1-5, is ETGVTQSPTHLIKTRGQQVTLRCSSQSGHNTVSWYQQALGQGPQFIFQYYREEENGRGNFPPRFSGLQFPNYSSELNVNALELDDSALYLCASSFRPLTSGKPQHFGDGTRLSIL.

V usage is TRBV4-3 and J usage is TRBJ2-2, with D uncertain. The CDR3 has 15 amino acids. With 0 bases removed from V and 2 bases from J, the gap between germline ends came to 7 bases. Germline CDR1 is LGHNA and CDR2 is YSLEER. The DNA of the CDR3 is TGCGCCAGCAGCCAAGATAACAGCAACACCGGGGAGCTGTTTTTT. Protein sequence: CASSQDNSNTGELFF.